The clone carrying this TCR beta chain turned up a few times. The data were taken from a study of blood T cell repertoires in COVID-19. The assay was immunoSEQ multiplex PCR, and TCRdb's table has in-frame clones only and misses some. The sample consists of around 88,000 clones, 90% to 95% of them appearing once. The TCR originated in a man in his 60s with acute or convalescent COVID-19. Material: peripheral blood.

Here the CDR3 reads CASSLPGQGYEQYF. In DNA, the CDR3 is TGTGCCAGCAGCTTACCGGGACAGGGCTACGAGCAGTACTTC. The V and J genes are TRBV7-8 and TRBJ2-7, with 9 positions matching TRBD1. The CDR3 is made up of 14 amino acids. Germline V CDR1 and CDR2: SGHVS, FQNEAQ. V lost 2 bases to trimming and J lost 3 bases; unmatched junction nucleotides: 2.